The next 28 T cell receptor beta chains were all read from a single sample in a study of T cell responses to AZD1222 COVID-19 vaccine. The protocol was immunoSEQ multiplex PCR, while the TCRdb copy is restricted to in-frame clones and leaves out a portion. The data contain some 100,000 clones, about nine tenths of them singletons. The material was peripheral blood, obtained on day 0 of AZD1222 vaccination. The receptors originated from an adult in good health.

The chain uses TRBV27 and TRBJ1-4, with a possible D match to TRBD1 (5 bases). This CDR3 is 14 amino acids long. Germline CDR1 MNHEY, CDR2 SMNVEV (reference sequence). The ends were cut back, 7 bases at V and 8 bases at J, with 17 bases in the middle. CDR3 sequence (DNA): TGTGCCAGCACCCCCGGGGACCGATCCGAAAAACTGTTTTTT. Translating it yields CASTPGDRSEKLFF. Looking up the rest from reference TRBV27 and TRBJ1-4 gives the full variable domain: EAQVTQNPRYLITVTGKKLTVTCSQNMNHEYMSWYRQDPGLGLRQIYYSMNVEVTDKGDVPEGYKVSRKEKRNFPLILESPSPNQTSLYFCASTPGDRSEKLFFGSGTQLSVL.

The chain is built from TRBV5-6 and TRBJ1-1, with D maybe TRBD1 (5 bases). The CDR3 contains 15 residues. The germline CDR1 and CDR2 sequences are SGHDT and YYEEEE. The V end was cut by 0 bases, the J end by 1 base, with 10 bases between. CDR3 protein: CASSLGAQGNTEAFF. The CDR3 DNA reads as TGTGCCAGCAGCTTGGGGGCCCAGGGGAACACTGAAGCTTTCTTT.

The gene calls are TRBV18 and TRBJ1-5; possibly TRBD1 for D (6 bases). This CDR3 is 14 amino acids long. With 4 bases removed from V and 4 bases from J, the gap between germline ends came to 11 bases. Germline V gene sequence: CDR1 KGHSH, CDR2 LQKENI. CDR3 protein: CASSLGHPNQPQHF. Written as DNA, the CDR3 is TGTGCCAGCTCACTGGGACATCCGAATCAGCCCCAGCATTTT. Filled out from reference TRBV18 and TRBJ1-5, the complete variable domain reads NAGVMQNPRHLVRRRGQEARLRCSPMKGHSHVYWYRQLPEEGLKFMVYLQKENIIDESGMPKERFSAEFPKEGPSILRIQQVVRGDSAAYFCASSLGHPNQPQHFGDGTRLSIL.

The chain links TRBV29-1 to TRBJ1-1; D ambiguous. CDR1 is SQVTM and CDR2 is ANQGSEA in the germline V gene. Trimming shortened V by 7 bases and J by 3 bases, and 9 bases separated the two germline ends. This CDR3 region has 11 residues. The CDR3 spells CSAPGDTEAFF. Here the CDR3 DNA reads TGCAGCGCTCCAGGTGACACTGAAGCTTTCTTT. Drawing the rest from reference TRBV29-1 and TRBJ1-1, the complete variable domain is SAVISQKPSRDICQRGTSLTIQCQVDSQVTMMFWYRQQPGQSLTLIATANQGSEATYESGFVIDKFPISRPNLTFSTLTVSNMSPEDSSIYLCSAPGDTEAFFGQGTRLTVV.

V is TRBV5-1 and J is TRBJ1-4, with D perhaps TRBD1 (6 bases). Trimming stripped 3 bases from V and 5 bases from J, with 8 bases between. From germline, CDR1 is SGHRS and CDR2 YFSETQ. The CDR3 is made up of 13 amino acids. The CDR3, as DNA: TGCGCCAGCAGCTGGACAGTGAATGAAAAACTGTTTTTT. Its protein product is CASSWTVNEKLFF.

V is TRBV3-1 (or the pseudogene TRBV3-2) and J is TRBJ2-3; tentatively, D is TRBD1 or TRBD2 (6 bases each). This CDR3 spans 14 amino acids. V lost 4 bases to trimming and J lost 1 base, with 9 bases between them. CDR1 LGHDT and CDR2 YNNKEL come from the germline V gene (reference sequence). The chain's CDR3 is CASSLRGGTDTQYF. The CDR3, as DNA: TGTGCCAGCAGCCTGAGGGGGGGCACAGATACGCAGTATTTT.

The V and J genes are TRBV7-2 and TRBJ2-1; no definite D call. Looked up from germline, CDR1 is SGHTA and CDR2 is FQGNSA. The CDR3 loop spans 15 amino acids. Trimming stripped 5 bases from V and 2 bases from J, with 13 bases between. The CDR3 here is CASSPYPVAYNEQFF. CDR3 DNA sequence: TGTGCCAGCAGCCCCTATCCCGTGGCCTACAATGAGCAGTTCTTC.

The chain has TRBV9 and TRBJ1-2; D not resolved. Looked up from germline, CDR1 is SGDLS and CDR2 is YYNGEE. This CDR3 spans 14 amino acids. The V end lost 6 bases, the J end lost 7 bases, and 19 bases lay between the germline ends. This CDR3 is CASTRRGAGSGYTF. The CDR3 DNA follows: TGTGCCAGCACTCGACGTGGCGCCGGCTCTGGCTACACCTTC.

V gene TRBV7-2 combines with J gene TRBJ1-3, with 8 positions matching TRBD1. Germline CDR1 reads SGHTA; CDR2 reads FQGNSA. The CDR3 covers 13 residues. V dropped 5 bases and J dropped 7; count of bases not matched to a gene: 4. The CDR3 nucleotides read TGTGCCAGCAGCCTCTACAGGGGGAACACCATATATTTT. Protein product: CASSLYRGNTIYF.

The chain employs TRBV20-1 and TRBJ2-7, with a tentative D call TRBD2 (6 bases). V was pared by 8 bases and J by 1 base, with 9 bases between. This CDR3 is built from 11 residues. The germline V gene has CDR1 DFQATT and CDR2 SNEGSKA (reference sequence). CDR3 amino acids: CSWGESYEQYF. The CDR3 nucleotides are TGCAGTTGGGGGGAGTCCTACGAGCAGTACTTC.

The rearrangement links TRBV6-2 or TRBV6-3 to TRBJ1-2; 12 positions match TRBD1. CDR1 MNHEY and CDR2 SVGEGT come from the germline V gene. The CDR3 is 17 amino acids. With V trimmed by 5 bases and J by 8 bases, 15 bases remained unmatched. The CDR3 region is CASSARDRGLSSHGYTF. As DNA, the CDR3 is TGTGCCAGCAGTGCCCGGGACAGGGGGCTATCATCACACGGCTACACCTTC.

This chain uses TRBV3-1 (or the pseudogene TRBV3-2) with TRBJ1-5; D is unresolved. This CDR3 comprises 15 residues. Germline V lookup: CDR1 LGHDT, CDR2 YNNKEL (reference sequence). Between the trimmed V and J ends, which lost 0 bases and 6 bases, there was a span of 12 bases. DNA for the CDR3: TGTGCCAGCAGCCAAGACGGTGCCGGAGCTCAGCCCCAGCATTTT. It yields the protein CASSQDGAGAQPQHF.

V and J are TRBV5-1 and TRBJ2-1, with a weak D call TRBD1 (5 bases). In germline, CDR1 is SGHRS, CDR2 YFSETQ. Trimming cost V 0 bases and J 0 bases, with 10 bases left between them. This CDR3 contains 16 residues. CDR3 nucleotides: TGCGCCAGCAGCTTGGGGGGCAGCTTCTCCTACAATGAGCAGTTCTTC. Residues: CASSLGGSFSYNEQFF.

The V and J genes are TRBV12-5 and TRBJ2-2, with D unclear. CDR1 is LGHNT and CDR2 is FRNRAP in the germline V gene. The CDR3 length is 13 residues. V lost 2 bases and J 6 bases, leaving 7 bases between the germline ends. CDR3 in DNA: TGTGCTAGTGGTTTGAGTGGTTCCGGGGAGCTGTTTTTT. Its translation is CASGLSGSGELFF.

The chain carries TRBV9 and TRBJ1-2; 7 bases are shared with TRBD1. Trimming removed 3 bases from V and 8 bases from J; junction bases left unmatched: 13. Germline CDR1 SGDLS, CDR2 YYNGEE. This CDR3 is built from 15 residues. The CDR3 reads CASSADLGQAGGYTF. DNA for the CDR3: TGTGCCAGCAGCGCCGACCTTGGACAGGCCGGCGGCTACACCTTC.

The V gene is TRBV6-5, the J gene TRBJ1-1; 7 nucleotides line up with TRBD1. The CDR3 spans 14 residues. Germline loops: CDR1 MNHEY, CDR2 SVGAGI. V lost 5 bases, J lost 5 bases, and 8 bases stayed unmatched. The CDR3 nucleotides are TGTGCCAGCAGTCCATCGAGGGGGCGGACTGAAGCTTTCTTT. Translating it yields CASSPSRGRTEAFF.

This clone was counted once. The chain couples TRBV18 to TRBJ1-3; D call uncertain. The length of the CDR3 is 20 residues. The germline V gene encodes CDR1 KGHSH and CDR2 LQKENI. Trimming removed 0 bases at V and 0 bases at J, with 21 bases between. For the CDR3, the DNA is TGTGCCAGCTCACCACCTACCTATTCTGACACTACAAGCTCTGGAAACACCATATATTTT. Its translation: CASSPPTYSDTTSSGNTIYF.

The sample holds a few counts of this clone. V is TRBV4-1 and J is TRBJ1-2; possibly TRBD1 for D (5 bases). Trimming took 1 base from V and 2 from J, leaving 14 bases between them. From germline, CDR1 is MGHRA and CDR2 YSYEKL. The CDR3 covers 16 residues. CDR3 nucleotides: TGCGCCAGCAGCCAAGGTGGGTCTAGGGGCAACTATGGCTACACCTTC. The encoded protein is CASSQGGSRGNYGYTF.

The rearrangement joins TRBV5-1 to TRBJ1-4; D not resolved. The ends were cut back, 5 bases at V and 4 bases at J, with 12 bases in the middle. The CDR3 is made up of 14 amino acids. Looked up from germline, CDR1 is SGHRS and CDR2 is YFSETQ. The CDR3 loop is CASSRGSGNEKLFF. In nucleotides, the CDR3 is TGCGCCAGCAGTCGAGGTTCTGGTAATGAAAAACTGTTTTTT.

The chain uses TRBV7-2 and TRBJ1-2; D might be TRBD1 (6 bases). The germline V and J ends were trimmed by 2 bases and 8 bases, with 24 bases remaining between them. This CDR3 comprises 17 residues. From germline, CDR1 is SGHTA and CDR2 FQGNSA. The CDR3 sequence is CASSLLPSRGAPSGYTF. The DNA of the CDR3 is TGTGCCAGCAGCTTACTACCCTCGCGGGGGGCCCCGTCGGGCTACACCTTC.

J is TRBJ1-3 and V is TRBV12-3 or TRBV12-4, with unresolved D. This CDR3 comprises 13 residues. V was cut by 6 bases and J by 4 bases, with 10 bases left in between. In DNA, the CDR3 is TGTGCCAGCAGGAACTTAGAGGGAAACACCATATATTTT. It is translated as CASRNLEGNTIYF.

This rearrangement joins TRBV28 to TRBJ1-2; D ambiguous. This CDR3 spans 12 amino acids. CDR1 is MDHEN, CDR2 SYDVKM, per germline. V was clipped by 9 bases and J by 5 bases, with 13 bases between them. CDR3 DNA: TGTGCCAGTGAGACGCCCGGGTATGGCTACACCTTC. It encodes CASETPGYGYTF.

The chain employs TRBV6-5 and TRBJ1-1; D is perhaps TRBD1 (5 bases). The ends were cut back, 7 bases at V and 0 bases at J, with 15 bases in the middle. Germline CDR1 is MNHEY and CDR2 is SVGAGI. The CDR3 contains 15 residues. The CDR3: CASIPVGGMNTEAFF. Here the CDR3 DNA reads TGTGCCAGCATACCTGTGGGGGGAATGAACACTGAAGCTTTCTTT.

The J gene is TRBJ2-7, the V gene TRBV3-1 (or the pseudogene TRBV3-2), with D perhaps assigned TRBD1 or TRBD2 (5 bases each). There are 16 residues in the CDR3. V was clipped by 0 bases and J by 0 bases, with 12 bases between them. Germline loops: CDR1 LGHDT, CDR2 YNNKEL (reference sequence). The CDR3, as DNA: TGTGCCAGCAGCCAAGATACGGGACCGACCTCCTACGAGCAGTACTTC. Residues: CASSQDTGPTSYEQYF.

The chain couples TRBV28 to TRBJ2-3; D gene uncertain. The CDR3 runs to 15 residues. Per germline, CDR1 MDHEN and CDR2 SYDVKM. V was pared by 3 bases and J by 2 bases, with 12 bases between. CDR3 DNA: TGTGCCAGCAGTTTTTTATCGGCTACCACAGATACGCAGTATTTT. Residues: CASSFLSATTDTQYF.

CDR3 amino acids: CASSVGQGRGTEAFF. In nucleotides, the CDR3 is TGTGCCAGCAGCGTGGGACAGGGGAGGGGGACTGAAGCTTTCTTT. The genes are TRBV9 and TRBJ1-1; 10 positions agree with TRBD1. V was pared by 2 bases and J by 5 bases, with 6 bases of the junction left unmatched. This CDR3 has 15 residues. Germline V gene data show CDR1 as SGDLS and CDR2 as YYNGEE.

The V gene is TRBV5-1, the J gene TRBJ2-3; no clear D gene. Trimming took off 4 bases at V and 1 base at J, with 4 bases between the two ends. From germline, CDR1 is SGHRS and CDR2 YFSETQ. The CDR3 contains 12 residues. As DNA, the CDR3 is TGCGCCAGCAGCGCGGGCACAGATACGCAGTATTTT. This sequence encodes CASSAGTDTQYF.

The CDR3, as DNA: TGCGCCAGCAGCGCCGAAGGAAGATTCGAGCAGCCCCAGCATTTT. This sequence encodes CASSAEGRFEQPQHF. The chain has TRBV4-1 and TRBJ1-5; D is unresolved. The CDR3 extends over 15 amino acids. Looked up from germline, CDR1 is MGHRA and CDR2 is YSYEKL. With 5 bases removed from V and 7 bases from J, the gap between germline ends came to 18 bases.